This TCR beta chain originates from a study of OX40 agonist ivuxolimab in advanced cancers. Study context: With ivuxolimab, an agonistic anti-OX40 (CD134) antibody, patients were treated. Notes on the study in general: Researchers did not establish what antigens the expanded peripheral T cells target. More expanded clones were found, on average, in CD8+ than in CD4+ T cells.

Sequencing used immunoSEQ multiplex PCR; TCRdb keeps in-frame clones, though not all of them. The sample carries approximately 40,000 clones, around 89% recorded once. A note on this clone: No antigen is known for it.

This CDR3 is built from 15 residues. V gave up 0 bases and J gave up 10 bases; unmatched junction bases: 9. Germline CDR1 MGHRA, CDR2 YSYEKL. Anyone with autoimmune disease history or systemic immunosuppression was excluded. The sequence was obtained from an adult with an advanced solid tumor such as melanoma, head and neck, liver or kidney cancer. Sequenced here: CD4+ or CD8+ T cells sorted from blood, sampled in a trial of the OX40 agonist ivuxolimab. This rearrangement joins TRBV4-1 to TRBJ1-3; 7 positions agree with TRBD1. The CDR3 region is CASSQEPTGVRTIYF. CDR3 nucleotide sequence: TGCGCCAGCAGCCAAGAGCCCACAGGGGTGCGGACCATATATTTT.